The rows below give T cell receptor beta chains drawn from one sample of a study of T cell responses to AZD1222 COVID-19 vaccine. Assay used: immunoSEQ multiplex PCR; TCRdb lists only in-frame clones, some missing. In the table there are about 130,000 clones, over 85% of which are singletons. The sequences come from peripheral blood, collected on day 0 of AZD1222 vaccination. The source of these receptors is an adult in good health. Both conserved end residues are part of each CDR3. Clone size is shown for a subset of rows, as once, few, many or a class of expanded clone.

v_call,clone_size,j_call,cdr3_aa
TRBV28,once,TRBJ1-2,CASRAGGGGVGYTF
TRBV28,NA,TRBJ1-1,CASSPYRGRSSEAFF
TRBV2,NA,TRBJ2-2,CASSWGFTGELFF
TRBV6-2/TRBV6-3,NA,TRBJ2-2,CASSARTSGLYTGELFF
TRBV10-3,NA,TRBJ2-2,CAISERKTANTGELFF
TRBV27,NA,TRBJ1-1,CASSPLRTNTEAFF
TRBV11-2,NA,TRBJ1-2,CASTGRDRKQDGYTF
TRBV29-1,NA,TRBJ1-2,CSVAPGQNYGYTF
TRBV6-5,NA,TRBJ1-1,CASGQKFNTEAFF
TRBV6-5,NA,TRBJ1-1,CASNTGQGVTAFF
TRBV5-1,NA,TRBJ2-7,CASSPGWTGEMDEQYF
TRBV27,NA,TRBJ2-3,CASSLRTSGSPFTDTQYF
TRBV19,NA,TRBJ1-3,CASSAGTGRIYF
TRBV28,NA,TRBJ1-3,CASSPLGSFSGNTIYF
TRBV19,once,TRBJ1-6,CASVQDGRPDSPLHF
TRBV27,NA,TRBJ1-3,CASASGALGGNTIYF
TRBV19,NA,TRBJ1-1,CASSTLQDFGAFF
TRBV5-4,NA,TRBJ2-5,CASSSGLVETQYF
TRBV6-4,NA,TRBJ1-5,CASSTGSNQPQHF
TRBV9,NA,TRBJ1-1,CASSVDLAGEAFF
TRBV20-1,NA,TRBJ1-2,CSASRGLGYTF
TRBV10-3,NA,TRBJ1-6,CAISEKDLNSPLHF
TRBV6-6,NA,TRBJ1-5,CASSYSPQGWQHF
TRBV29-1,once,TRBJ1-2,CSVQALPYGYTF
TRBV5-8,NA,TRBJ2-5,CASARTFQETQYF
TRBV19,NA,TRBJ1-5,CASSLRSRDGYQPQHF
TRBV5-8,NA,TRBJ1-1,CARKNGRFGEAFF
TRBV24-1,NA,TRBJ2-1,CATSAPGLTGSEQFF
TRBV7-2,NA,TRBJ1-1,CASSSRGKGTEAFF
TRBV18,once,TRBJ1-4,CASSLSNEKLFF
TRBV9,NA,TRBJ2-2,CASSGSGANTGELFF
TRBV28,NA,TRBJ1-1,CASSPWGRSVSEAFF
TRBV28,NA,TRBJ1-3,CASSLGTGDGNTIYF
TRBV5-6,NA,TRBJ1-4,CASSLAGYGEKLFF